The 20 T cell receptor beta chains in this list originate from one sample, sequenced in a study of blood T cell repertoires in COVID-19. The method was immunoSEQ multiplex PCR; TCRdb's version includes in-frame clones alone and lacks a portion of them. The sample yields over 350,000 clones, around nine tenths seen once. The specimen was PBMCs or T cells enriched from blood (not recorded which). The receptors were gathered from a woman in her thirties with acute COVID-19.

This clone appeared a few times. This chain joins TRBV7-8 and TRBJ1-6, with a weak D call TRBD1 (5 bases). V lost 0 bases, J lost 8 bases, and 14 bases lay in between. Germline V CDR1 and CDR2: SGHVS, FQNEAQ. There are 16 residues in the CDR3. CDR3 loop: CASSLATRRGDSPLHF. The CDR3 DNA reads as TGTGCCAGCAGCTTAGCGACTAGACGGGGGGATTCACCCCTCCACTTT.

The chain uses TRBV5-6 and TRBJ1-2, with 8 positions matching TRBD1. The CDR3 loop spans 13 amino acids. Trimming at V came to 3 bases and at J to 8 bases, leaving 6 bases not matched to a gene. The germline V gene encodes CDR1 SGHDT and CDR2 YYEEEE. CDR3 sequence (DNA): TGTGCCAGCAGCTCTACAGGGGGTTGGGGCTACACCTTC. It codes for CASSSTGGWGYTF.

The chain couples TRBV19 to TRBJ1-3; 8 bases are a match to TRBD1. The trim removed 5 bases at V and 2 bases at J, leaving 5 bases unmatched. The CDR3 is 15 residues long. Per germline, CDR1 LNHDA and CDR2 SQIVND (reference sequence). This CDR3 reads CASSPRTGTGNTIYF. The CDR3 DNA reads as TGTGCCAGTAGTCCCAGGACAGGGACTGGAAACACCATATATTTT. Drawing the rest from reference TRBV19 and TRBJ1-3, the complete variable domain is DGGITQSPKYLFRKEGQNVTLSCEQNLNHDAMYWYRQDPGQGLRLIYYSQIVNDFQKGDIAEGYSVSREKKESFPLTVTSAQKNPTAFYLCASSPRTGTGNTIYFGEGSWLTVV.

This rearrangement joins TRBV6-2 or TRBV6-3 to TRBJ2-6, with a tentative D call TRBD1 (6 bases). The V gene lost 0 bases and the J gene lost 4 bases, with 10 bases spanning the gap. The CDR3 runs 16 residues. Germline CDR1 reads MNHEY; CDR2 reads SVGEGT. CDR3 sequence: CASSYSQGSGANVLTF. CDR3 bases: TGTGCCAGCAGTTACTCTCAGGGGTCCGGGGCCAACGTCCTGACTTTC.

Here the CDR3 reads CASRVGTGDFYEQYF. CDR3 nucleotides: TGTGCCAGCAGGGTAGGGACAGGGGATTTCTACGAGCAGTACTTC. V usage is TRBV5-8 and J usage is TRBJ2-7, with TRBD1 identical over 10 bases. CDR1 SGHTS and CDR2 YDEGEE come from the germline V gene. CDR3 length: 15 residues. V dropped 5 bases and J dropped 3; count of bases not matched to a gene: 8.

The chain employs TRBV7-3 and TRBJ1-1; weak D call: TRBD1 (5 bases). This CDR3 comprises 13 residues. The germline V gene encodes CDR1 SGHTA and CDR2 FQGTGA. Trimming removed 8 bases at V and 2 bases at J, with 12 bases between. The CDR3, as DNA: TGTGCCAGCCGGCGGGGCTCCAACACTGAAGCTTTCTTT. Residues: CASRRGSNTEAFF.

The V call is TRBV29-1, the J call TRBJ1-2; D unclear. V was pared by 6 bases and J by 4 bases, with 3 bases between. Germline CDR1 is SQVTM and CDR2 is ANQGSEA. The CDR3 extends over 9 amino acids. The DNA for the CDR3 is TGCAGCGTCTTCTATGGCTACACCTTC. Protein sequence: CSVFYGYTF.

V and J are TRBV10-1 and TRBJ1-1; D perhaps matches TRBD1 (5 bases). V was pared by 6 bases and J by 0 bases, with 11 bases between. This CDR3 has 14 residues. Germline CDR1 and CDR2: WNHNN and SYGVQD (reference sequence). DNA of the CDR3: TGCGCCAGCAGCCAGGGCGGGATGAACACTGAAGCTTTCTTT. The encoded protein is CASSQGGMNTEAFF.

The V call is TRBV23-1, the J call TRBJ1-5; 7 bases map to TRBD1. TRBV23-1 is an ORF, and what it does is uncertain. Trimming at V came to 3 bases and at J to 0 bases, leaving 5 bases not matched to a gene. The CDR3 runs 16 residues. The CDR3 DNA sequence: TGCGCCAGCAGTCACCGGGACAGAGATAGCAATCAGCCCCAGCATTTT. It is translated as CASSHRDRDSNQPQHF.

In this sample, this clone turned up once. The chain has TRBV3-1 (or the pseudogene TRBV3-2) and TRBJ1-1, with a possible D match to TRBD1 (5 bases). V dropped 0 bases and J dropped 1 base, with 6 bases sitting between them. Germline V CDR1 and CDR2: LGHDT, YNNKEL (reference sequence). CDR3 length: 14 amino acids. The CDR3 reads CASSQDDRNTEAFF. CDR3 DNA: TGTGCCAGCAGCCAAGATGACAGGAACACTGAAGCTTTCTTT.

The chain combines TRBV6-5 with TRBJ1-2; the match to TRBD1 covers 7 bases. CDR3 length: 14 amino acids. Germline V CDR1 and CDR2: MNHEY, SVGAGI. The trim removed 6 bases at V and 2 bases at J, leaving 6 bases unmatched. The CDR3 nucleotides are TGTGCCAGCAGGTTTGACAGGGCGAACTATGGCTACACCTTC. Protein: CASRFDRANYGYTF.

V gene TRBV2 combines with J gene TRBJ2-1, with D maybe TRBD1 (6 bases). CDR1 and CDR2 (germline): SNHLY, FYNNEI. The length of the CDR3 is 13 residues. V lost 11 bases to trimming and J lost 8 bases, with 19 bases between them. The CDR3 loop is CASPDTGLDEQFF. In DNA, the CDR3 is TGTGCCTCCCCGGACACAGGGCTCGATGAGCAGTTCTTC.

The sample holds a few counts of this clone. This rearrangement joins TRBV9 to TRBJ1-4; tentative D call: TRBD1 (5 bases). The CDR3 is 16 residues long. Trimming stripped 3 bases from V and 4 bases from J, with 16 bases between. Germline loops: CDR1 SGDLS, CDR2 YYNGEE. CDR3 sequence: CASSAQPTRGNEKLFF. Written as DNA, the CDR3 is TGTGCCAGCAGCGCCCAACCGACAAGGGGTAATGAAAAACTGTTTTTT.

The chain couples TRBV29-1 to TRBJ1-1; D is unclear. Between the trimmed V and J ends, which lost 6 bases and 4 bases, there was a span of 6 bases. The CDR3 is 10 residues long. Germline V gene data show CDR1 as SQVTM and CDR2 as ANQGSEA. The CDR3 region has the DNA TGCAGCGTCTGGAGCACTGAAGCTTTCTTT. This codes for CSVWSTEAFF.

J is TRBJ1-1 and V is TRBV20-1; D not resolved. The V and J ends lost 8 bases and 1 base respectively, with 8 bases between them. In germline, CDR1 is DFQATT, CDR2 SNEGSKA (reference sequence). The CDR3 extends over 11 amino acids. Here the CDR3 DNA reads TGCAGTACTTTAAGGAACACTGAAGCTTTCTTT. It codes for CSTLRNTEAFF.

This chain connects TRBV4-1 to TRBJ1-4, with 9 bases lining up with TRBD1. The CDR3 consists of 15 residues. Trimming cost V 6 bases and J 4 bases; bases outside gene matches: 6. Looked up from germline, CDR1 is MGHRA and CDR2 is YSYEKL. CDR3: CASRRGQGFNEKLFF. DNA for the CDR3: TGCGCCAGCAGGCGAGGACAGGGGTTTAATGAAAAACTGTTTTTT.

The chain combines TRBV3-1 (or the pseudogene TRBV3-2) with TRBJ1-2, with 8 bases aligning to TRBD1. This CDR3 contains 15 residues. After removal of 1 base from V and 7 bases from J, the junction contained 8 bases not matched to a gene. The germline V gene encodes CDR1 LGHDT and CDR2 YNNKEL (reference sequence). The CDR3 loop is CASSQGWTGWGGYTF. Written as DNA, the CDR3 is TGTGCCAGCAGCCAAGGTTGGACAGGGTGGGGTGGCTACACCTTC.

The CDR3 spells CASSPLRGQPQHF. The CDR3 DNA reads TGTGCCAGCTCACCACTGCGAGGTCAGCCCCAGCATTTT. This chain links TRBV18 with TRBJ1-5; D is unresolved. This CDR3 is 13 amino acids long. V lost 1 base, J lost 6 bases, and 7 bases lay in between. CDR1 and CDR2 from the germline V gene are KGHSH and LQKENI.

The chain is built from TRBV5-1 and TRBJ2-7, with 10 bases matching TRBD2. Germline CDR1 and CDR2: SGHRS and YFSETQ. Trimming cost V 3 bases and J 0 bases; bases outside gene matches: 6. This CDR3 is built from 16 residues. The DNA for the CDR3 is TGCGCCAGCAGCTCTCATAGCGGGGGGAGCTCCTACGAGCAGTACTTC. Translated: CASSSHSGGSSYEQYF.

V usage is TRBV6-5 and J usage is TRBJ2-1; 7 bases map to TRBD1. The V gene's germline CDR1 is MNHEY and CDR2 SVGAGI. The CDR3 is 13 residues long. The junction had 11 bases not matched to a gene; V was cut back by 4 bases and J by 14 bases. This CDR3 is CASSSPPTGQKFF. DNA for the CDR3: TGTGCCAGCAGTTCCCCCCCGACAGGGCAGAAGTTCTTC.